This entry is about one TCR beta chain. Antigen unknown. These data belong to a study of beta chain features in type 1 diabetes. General study findings and limits: People with Type 1 diabetes carried modestly yet significantly shorter TCRB CDR3s in all four CD4+ subsets. Patients and controls would share equally any PCR tilt toward shorter templates. There was a possibility that cDNA sequencing over-represented cells with high TCR expression. TCRB repertoires of naive, central memory and Treg cells appeared more similar among patients than among healthy donors.

Sequencing targeted expressed TCRB transcripts, as all isolated RNA had been reverse transcribed. Approximately 4 million reads was the average for naive, central memory and regulatory T cell samples. Repertoires were generated with immunoSEQ multiplex PCR, while TCRdb's copy carries only in-frame clones and drops some. Of 640,000 or so clones listed, about 14% are singletons. The CDR3 has 11 amino acids. V lost 9 bases and J 6 bases, leaving 12 bases between the germline ends. Germline CDR1 SNHLY, CDR2 FYNNEI. Material for sequencing was naive CD4+ T cells from blood. The TCR originated in a man between 18 and 35 years old with type 1 diabetes. The V gene is TRBV2, the J gene TRBJ2-7; TRBD1 might be the D (5 bases). CDR3 protein: CASTQVTEQYF. For the CDR3, the DNA is TGTGCCAGTACACAGGTTACCGAGCAGTACTTC.